Shown below are 19 T cell receptor beta chains from a single sample sequenced in a study of healthy donors' naive CD4 and CD8 T cells. Starting from approximately 500 ng of total RNA, TCR libraries were made with linear amplification. TCRdb recomputed calls from the reads with MiXCR, one row per CDR3 protein. Among approximately 180,000 distinct CDR3 sequences, about 70% were seen once, and the ten largest hold 2% to 2.5%. Sequences were obtained from naive CD4+ and CD8+ T cells sorted from blood, pooled from several donors. Receptors were obtained from a pool of human donors in good health; the sample pools cells from several healthy donors.

This clonotype was detected only a few times. The V call is TRBV7-2, the J call TRBJ2-3, with D hard to call. Germline CDR1 SGHTA, CDR2 FQGNSA. The CDR3 consists of 13 residues. Trimming removed 1 base at V and 5 bases at J, with 7 bases between. Here the CDR3 reads CASSLGGLDTQYF. CDR3 in DNA: TGTGCCAGCAGCTTAGGGGGTCTAGATACGCAGTATTTT.

The V and J genes are TRBV12-3 or TRBV12-4 and TRBJ1-2; perhaps TRBD1 as D (6 bases). The V and J ends lost 3 bases and 6 bases respectively, with 14 bases between them. The CDR3 covers 14 residues. The DNA for the CDR3 is TGTGCCAGCAGTTTCCTGAGGACAGAAGATGGCTACACCTTC. This translates into CASSFLRTEDGYTF.

The V call is TRBV6-5, the J call TRBJ1-1; 7 bases align to TRBD1. The germline V gene has CDR1 MNHEY and CDR2 SVGAGI. The CDR3 has 16 amino acids. The J segment lost 0 bases and the V segment lost 0 bases, leaving 4 bases of the junction unmatched. CDR3 DNA sequence: TGTGCCAGCAGTTACTCAACGGGACAGATGAACACTGAAGCTTTCTTT. Translation gives CASSYSTGQMNTEAFF.

V and J are TRBV20-1 and TRBJ2-1, with D possibly being TRBD2 (6 bases). Germline assignment: CDR1 DFQATT and CDR2 SNEGSKA (reference sequence). The ends were cut back, 2 bases at V and 7 bases at J, with 27 bases in the middle. This CDR3 has 18 amino acids. The CDR3 loop is CSARSPTRGTSRYNEQFF. The CDR3 DNA is TGCAGTGCTAGATCACCTACCCGGGGGACTTCCCGTTATAATGAGCAGTTCTTC.

The chain couples TRBV19 to TRBJ1-4; D not resolved. V gave up 7 bases and J gave up 0 bases, with 18 bases separating them. The length of the CDR3 is 17 residues. CDR1 is LNHDA, CDR2 SQIVND, per germline (reference sequence). The CDR3 region has the DNA TGTGCCAGTACCCCCCTCTGGGAGGGAGCAACTAATGAAAAACTGTTTTTT. It yields the protein CASTPLWEGATNEKLFF.

The chain combines TRBV6-5 with TRBJ1-1; no reliable D call. Germline V CDR1 and CDR2: MNHEY, SVGAGI. The CDR3 is made up of 16 amino acids. V lost 0 bases to trimming and J lost 2 bases, with 13 bases between them. The CDR3 DNA sequence: TGTGCCAGCAGTTACTCGATCCGGCAGCCAAACACTGAAGCTTTCTTT. As protein: CASSYSIRQPNTEAFF.

The gene calls are TRBV20-1 and TRBJ2-7; 9 nucleotides align to TRBD2. The CDR3 is 15 amino acids. Germline V CDR1 and CDR2: DFQATT, SNEGSKA (reference sequence). Unmatched junction bases numbered 3, after V lost 0 bases and J lost 0 bases. The DNA of the CDR3 is TGCAGTGCTAGAGATGAGACTAGCGGCTCCTACGAGCAGTACTTC. Translating it yields CSARDETSGSYEQYF.

The gene calls are TRBV19 and TRBJ2-7; 8 nucleotides align to TRBD1. Germline loops: CDR1 LNHDA, CDR2 SQIVND (reference sequence). The trim removed 4 bases at V and 6 bases at J, leaving 14 bases unmatched. The CDR3 runs to 16 residues. CDR3 in amino acids: CASSTFGTGKGGEQYF. In nucleotides, the CDR3 is TGTGCCAGTAGTACTTTCGGGACAGGAAAAGGGGGCGAGCAGTACTTC.

The chain employs TRBV29-1 and TRBJ2-5; D could derive from TRBD1 or TRBD2 (6 bases each). V lost 4 bases, J lost 5 bases, and 11 bases lay in between. Per the germline V gene, CDR1 is SQVTM and CDR2 is ANQGSEA. CDR3 length: 12 amino acids. Here the CDR3 DNA reads TGCAGCGTTGCCGGGGGCGAGGAGACCCAGTACTTC. Translated, it gives CSVAGGEETQYF.

J is TRBJ2-3 and V is TRBV25-1; D is unclear. V was cut by 4 bases and J by 1 base, with 18 bases left in between. In germline, CDR1 is MGHDK, CDR2 SYGVNS. The CDR3 is made up of 17 amino acids. CDR3 protein: CASSGESKGRRTDTQYF. The CDR3 DNA reads TGTGCCAGCAGTGGGGAATCTAAGGGCCGACGCACAGATACGCAGTATTTT.

The rearrangement uses TRBV6-5 and TRBJ1-1; D is unresolved. Germline loops: CDR1 MNHEY, CDR2 SVGAGI. The V end lost 7 bases, the J end lost 0 bases, and 12 bases lay between the germline ends. CDR3 size: 14 residues. CDR3 sequence (DNA): TGTGCCAGCATGGGCAGGCCGCTGAACACTGAAGCTTTCTTT. Amino acids: CASMGRPLNTEAFF.

The V call is TRBV27, the J call TRBJ2-1; D unclear. V was clipped by 4 bases and J by 8 bases, with 12 bases between them. The germline gives CDR1 MNHEY, CDR2 SMNVEV (reference sequence). The CDR3 spans 13 residues. CDR3 DNA sequence: TGTGCCAGCAGTTACCCCTCTCGGGATGAGCAGTTCTTC. Translation gives CASSYPSRDEQFF.

The CDR3 reads CASSEVRGLSSYEQYF. CDR3 coding DNA: TGTGCCAGCAGTGAGGTCAGGGGTTTGAGCTCCTACGAGCAGTACTTC. This chain uses TRBV2 with TRBJ2-7, with TRBD1 as a possible D gene (6 bases). Per germline, CDR1 SNHLY and CDR2 FYNNEI. V lost 3 bases and J lost 0, with 15 bases in between. This CDR3 comprises 16 residues.

The gene calls are TRBV28 and TRBJ1-5, with no clear D. The V and J ends lost 8 bases and 0 bases respectively, with 14 bases between them. The CDR3 loop spans 15 amino acids. Germline assignment: CDR1 MDHEN and CDR2 SYDVKM. CDR3 in DNA: TGTGCCAGCCGCGGGAGGCCGTATAGCAATCAGCCCCAGCATTTT. Encoded protein: CASRGRPYSNQPQHF. Variable domain in full (rest from reference TRBV28 and TRBJ1-5): DVKVTQSSRYLVKRTGEKVFLECVQDMDHENMFWYRQDPGLGLRLIYFSYDVKMKEKGDIPEGYSVSREKKERFSLILESASTNQTSMYLCASRGRPYSNQPQHFGDGTRLSIL.

The chain combines TRBV9 with TRBJ2-1; the match to TRBD2 covers 9 bases. This CDR3 contains 16 residues. Trimming took 0 bases from V and 5 from J; bases not matched to a gene: 6. CDR1 and CDR2 from the germline V gene are SGDLS and YYNGEE. CDR3 loop: CASSVVGLATNNEQFF. The CDR3 coding sequence is TGTGCCAGCAGCGTAGTAGGACTAGCGACCAACAATGAGCAGTTCTTC. The complete variable domain, with remaining parts taken from reference TRBV9 and TRBJ2-1, reads DSGVTQTPKHLITATGQRVTLRCSPRSGDLSVYWYQQSLDQGLQFLIQYYNGEERAKGNILERFSAQQFPDLHSELNLSSLELGDSALYFCASSVVGLATNNEQFFGPGTRLTVL.

CDR3 sequence (DNA): TGTGCCAGTAGTATATCGACTAGCGGTTACAATGAGCAGTTCTTC. Translated: CASSISTSGYNEQFF. This rearrangement joins TRBV19 to TRBJ2-1; TRBD2 agrees at 9 bases. CDR3 size: 15 residues. From germline, CDR1 is LNHDA and CDR2 SQIVND (reference sequence). V gave up 2 bases and J gave up 4 bases; unmatched junction bases: 3.

The chain links TRBV27 to TRBJ2-1, with TRBD2 identical over 14 bases. The V gene end was trimmed by 1 base and the J gene end by 0 bases; junction bases not matched to a gene: 5. This CDR3 is built from 19 residues. Germline V lookup: CDR1 MNHEY, CDR2 SMNVEV (reference sequence). This CDR3 is CASSLLGLAGENSYNEQFF. The DNA for the CDR3 is TGTGCCAGCAGTTTATTGGGACTAGCGGGGGAAAACTCCTACAATGAGCAGTTCTTC.

This rearrangement joins TRBV21-1 to TRBJ2-7; no check of the table's D call, TRBD2, against the DNA was made. TRBV21-1 is termed a pseudogene. This CDR3 is built from 13 residues. CDR3 residues: CATSAGGTYEQYF. CDR3 coding DNA: TGTGCCACCTCAGCGGGAGGTACCTACGAGCAGTACTTC.

CDR3 region: CASGLTPGGQGVLNTEAFF. Written as DNA, the CDR3 is TGTGCTAGTGGTTTGACCCCTGGCGGACAGGGGGTTTTGAACACTGAAGCTTTCTTT. V is TRBV12-5 and J is TRBJ1-1, with TRBD1 matching over 10 bases. The V gene end was trimmed by 2 bases and the J gene end by 0 bases; junction bases not matched to a gene: 12. CDR3 length: 19 amino acids. Per germline, CDR1 LGHNT and CDR2 FRNRAP.